The 8 T cell receptor beta chains presented below share a single source sample, sequenced in a study of blood T cell repertoires in COVID-19. Clones were sequenced by immunoSEQ multiplex PCR, and TCRdb holds only the in-frame ones, with some missing. The sample carries roughly 310,000 clones, roughly 90% recorded once. Sequencing was performed on PBMCs or T cells enriched from blood (not recorded which). The receptors stem from a man aged 55 to 70 who had recovered from COVID-19.

The chain recombines TRBV6-5 with TRBJ1-1; 7 nucleotides line up with TRBD1. CDR3 size: 13 residues. The V gene's germline CDR1 is MNHEY and CDR2 SVGAGI. J lost 1 base, V lost 6 bases, and 2 bases had no gene match. The CDR3 sequence is CASRGQRNTEAFF. The CDR3 nucleotides read TGTGCCAGCAGGGGACAGAGGAACACTGAAGCTTTCTTT.

The chain joins TRBV20-1 to TRBJ2-5, with a weak D call TRBD2 (6 bases). The CDR3 contains 11 residues. V dropped 3 bases and J dropped 4 bases, with 6 bases sitting between them. Germline lookup yields CDR1 DFQATT and CDR2 SNEGSKA (reference sequence). The CDR3 DNA is TGCAGTGCTAGCGGGGGAGAGACCCAGTACTTC. Translation gives CSASGGETQYF.

The CDR3 spells CASSGRLEQDTQYF. The CDR3 coding sequence is TGTGCCAGCTCGGGTCGGTTGGAACAAGATACGCAGTATTTT. V gene TRBV7-3 combines with J gene TRBJ2-3; D gene uncertain. Trimming stripped 8 bases from V and 5 bases from J, with 17 bases between. CDR3 size: 14 residues. Per germline, CDR1 SGHTA and CDR2 FQGTGA.

V is TRBV7-6 and J is TRBJ1-3, with unresolved D. V was cut by 7 bases and J by 3 bases, with 22 bases left in between. CDR1 SGHVS and CDR2 FNYEAQ come from the germline V gene. This CDR3 is 17 amino acids long. The CDR3 loop is CASNQPWQRPGGNTIYF. The CDR3, as DNA: TGTGCCAGCAACCAACCCTGGCAACGCCCGGGTGGAAACACCATATATTTT.

V is TRBV6-5 and J is TRBJ1-1; no clear D. This CDR3 has 11 amino acids. Per the germline V gene, CDR1 is MNHEY and CDR2 is SVGAGI. Trimming took off 4 bases at V and 4 bases at J, with 4 bases between the two ends. The CDR3 coding sequence is TGTGCCAGCAGTTCTCCCACTGAAGCTTTCTTT. Translating gives CASSSPTEAFF.

The chain joins TRBV24-1 to TRBJ2-2; 8 nucleotides agree with TRBD2. Losses at the gene ends were 6 bases for V and 0 bases for J; bases not matched to a gene: 5. The CDR3 totals 16 residues. From germline, CDR1 is KGHDR and CDR2 SFDVKD. Here the CDR3 reads CATSPGGGANTGELFF. In DNA, the CDR3 is TGTGCCACCAGTCCGGGGGGGGGCGCGAACACCGGGGAGCTGTTTTTT.

V and J are TRBV7-9 and TRBJ2-3, with D unclear. V lost 4 bases and J 6 bases, leaving 20 bases between the germline ends. CDR1 is SEHNR, CDR2 FQNEAQ, per germline (reference sequence). The CDR3 consists of 16 residues. The chain's CDR3 is CASSSRNYPLGDTQYF. CDR3 bases: TGTGCCAGCAGCTCAAGGAATTATCCTCTCGGGGATACGCAGTATTTT.

The chain has TRBV7-2 and TRBJ1-5; the match to TRBD1 covers 7 bases. The CDR3 runs to 17 residues. The trim removed 5 bases at V and 4 bases at J, leaving 14 bases unmatched. Germline V lookup: CDR1 SGHTA, CDR2 FQGNSA. The CDR3 sequence: CASSPDRVGMSNQPQHF. The CDR3 bases are TGTGCCAGCAGCCCTGACAGGGTGGGGATGAGTAATCAGCCCCAGCATTTT.